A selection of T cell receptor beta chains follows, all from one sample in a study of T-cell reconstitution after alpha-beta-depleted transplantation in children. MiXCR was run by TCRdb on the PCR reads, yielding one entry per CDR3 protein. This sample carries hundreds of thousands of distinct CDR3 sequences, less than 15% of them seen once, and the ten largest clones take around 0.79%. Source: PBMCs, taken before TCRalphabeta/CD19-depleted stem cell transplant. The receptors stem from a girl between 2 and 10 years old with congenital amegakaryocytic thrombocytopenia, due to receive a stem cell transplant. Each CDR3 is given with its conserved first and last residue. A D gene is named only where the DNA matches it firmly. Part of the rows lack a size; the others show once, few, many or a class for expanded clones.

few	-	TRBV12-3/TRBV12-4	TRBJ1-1	TGTGCCAGCAGTTTAGCCGGTGCCTGGGACCTCGGGAATGAAGCTTTCTTT	CASSLAGAWDLGNEAFF
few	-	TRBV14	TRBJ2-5	TGTGCCAGCAGTGAGGACCAAAGGGTCGAGACCCAGTACTTC	CASSEDQRVETQYF
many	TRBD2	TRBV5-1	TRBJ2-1	TGCGCCAGCAGCTTGGCCGCGGGACTAGCCTACAATGAGCAGTTCTTC	CASSLAAGLAYNEQFF
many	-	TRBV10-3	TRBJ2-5	TGTGCCATCAGTGAGTCAAGGGGCGCCCCAGAGACCCAGTACTTC	CAISESRGAPETQYF
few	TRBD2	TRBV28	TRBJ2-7	TGTGCCAGCAGTTTATTATCGGGACTAGCGGAGCAGTACTTC	CASSLLSGLAEQYF
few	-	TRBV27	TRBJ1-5	TGTGCCAGCAGCCCGATGGCGCCAGGGAGCAATCAGCCCCAGCATTTT	CASSPMAPGSNQPQHF
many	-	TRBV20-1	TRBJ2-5	TGCAGTGCTAGAGACCGGGAGTTCATGGAAGAGACCCAGTACTTC	CSARDREFMEETQYF
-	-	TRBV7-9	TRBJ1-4	TGTGCCAGCAGCTTAGGAACGGGAGGAAAACTGTTTTTT	CASSLGTGGKLFF
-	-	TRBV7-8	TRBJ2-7	TGTGCCAGGGGACCCCCCCTCGAGTTCGAGCAGTACTTC	CARGPPLEFEQYF
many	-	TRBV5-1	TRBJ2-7	TGCGCCAGCAGCCTGACGACGTCGGGGGAGCAGTACTTC	CASSLTTSGEQYF
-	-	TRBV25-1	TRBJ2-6	TGTGCCAGCAGTGAATACGGTGTCCGGGGTGGGGCCAACGTCCTGACTTTC	CASSEYGVRGGANVLTF
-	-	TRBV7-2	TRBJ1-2	TGTGCCAGCAGCTTTTCTCAGGGGAAAGGCTACACCTTC	CASSFSQGKGYTF
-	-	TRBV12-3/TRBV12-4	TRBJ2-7	TGTGCCAGCACCTATACCACCCTGGGGGACTACGAGCAGTACTTC	CASTYTTLGDYEQYF
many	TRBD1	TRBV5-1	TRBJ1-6	TGCGCCAGCAGCTTGGAAGGGGACAGGGGTTCACCCCTCCACTTT	CASSLEGDRGSPLHF
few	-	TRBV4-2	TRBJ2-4	TGTGCCAGCAGCCAAGAGGGGACAAGGAAAAACATTCAGTACTTC	CASSQEGTRKNIQYF
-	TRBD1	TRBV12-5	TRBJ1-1	TGTGCTAGTGGTTTACTTATGACAGGGGGTGCCCAGGAAGCTTTCTTT	CASGLLMTGGAQEAFF
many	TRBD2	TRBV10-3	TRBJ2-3	TGTGCCTCTATGGGACTAGAGGCGGCAGATACGCAGTATTTT	CASMGLEAADTQYF
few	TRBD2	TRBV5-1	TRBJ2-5	TGCGCCAGCAGCTTCGGACTAGCGGGAGCGGTTGAGACCCAGTACTTC	CASSFGLAGAVETQYF
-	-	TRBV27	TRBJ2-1	TGTGCCAGCACGGAGGGGACCTACAATGAGCAGTTCTTC	CASTEGTYNEQFF
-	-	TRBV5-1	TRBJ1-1	TGCGCCAGCAGCCAAAACTACAGGAACACTGAAGCTTTCTTT	CASSQNYRNTEAFF
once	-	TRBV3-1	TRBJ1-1	TGTGCCAGCAGCCAAGATCTCGGGGATTGGGTCACTGAAGCTTTCTTT	CASSQDLGDWVTEAFF
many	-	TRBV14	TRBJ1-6	TGTGCCAGCAGCCAATTGACAGCGCCAAATTCACCCCTCCACTTT	CASSQLTAPNSPLHF
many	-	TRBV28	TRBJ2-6	TGTGCCAGCAGAGGGGCCAACGTCCTGACTTTC	CASRGANVLTF
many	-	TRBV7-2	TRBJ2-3	TGTGCCAGCAGCTCGTTAGTGGCACTAGGAGACGGTTATTTT	CASSSLVALGDGYF
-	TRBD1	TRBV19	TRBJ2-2	TGTGCCAGTAGTATAGCTGGGCAGGGGGCCGGGGAGCTGTTTTTT	CASSIAGQGAGELFF
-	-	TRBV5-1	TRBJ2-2	TGCGCCAGCAGAGAGGGACTGAACACCGGGGAGCTGTTTTTT	CASREGLNTGELFF
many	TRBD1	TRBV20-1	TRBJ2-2	TGCAGTGCAACCTACAGGGGAAGCGCCGGGGAGCTGTTTTTT	CSATYRGSAGELFF
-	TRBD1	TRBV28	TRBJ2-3	TGTGCCAGCAGTACAACCCCCCGACAGGGGGCCGGAGATACGCAGTATTTT	CASSTTPRQGAGDTQYF
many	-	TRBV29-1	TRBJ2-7	TGCAGCGTTTGGGAGATGGGGGTTCCCTACGAGCAGTACTTC	CSVWEMGVPYEQYF
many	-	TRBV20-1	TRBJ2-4	TGCAGTGCTCATCACGTTGGGGTAGCCAAAAACATTCAGTACTTC	CSAHHVGVAKNIQYF
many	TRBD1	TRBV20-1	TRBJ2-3	TGCAGTGCCCATCCAGACAGGGAAGATACGCAGTATTTT	CSAHPDREDTQYF
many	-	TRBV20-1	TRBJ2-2	TGCAGTGCAATGGCCGCCTGGGGGGAGCTGTTTTTT	CSAMAAWGELFF
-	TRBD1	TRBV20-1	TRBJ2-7	TGCAGTGCTAGAGGCGTAACAGGGGGACCCTACGAGCAGTACTTC	CSARGVTGGPYEQYF
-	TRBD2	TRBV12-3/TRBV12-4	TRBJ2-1	TGTGCCAGCACCCACCCGGGACTAGCGGGAGGGATTTACAATGAGCAGTTCTTC	CASTHPGLAGGIYNEQFF
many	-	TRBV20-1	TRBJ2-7	TGCAGTGCTTCCACGACAGTAAAACACGAGCAGTACTTC	CSASTTVKHEQYF